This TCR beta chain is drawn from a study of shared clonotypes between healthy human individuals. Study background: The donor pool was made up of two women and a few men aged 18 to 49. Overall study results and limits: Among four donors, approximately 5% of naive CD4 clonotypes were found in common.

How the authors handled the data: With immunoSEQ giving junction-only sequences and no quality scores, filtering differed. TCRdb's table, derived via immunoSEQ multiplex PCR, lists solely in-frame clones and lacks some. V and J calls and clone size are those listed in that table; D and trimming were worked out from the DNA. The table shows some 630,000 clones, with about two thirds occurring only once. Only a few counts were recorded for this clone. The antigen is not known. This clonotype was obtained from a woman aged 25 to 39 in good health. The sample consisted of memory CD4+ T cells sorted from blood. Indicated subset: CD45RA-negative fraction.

CDR3 loop: CASSLYRGRNTEAFF. The CDR3 bases are TGTGCCAGCAGTCTTTACAGGGGGCGGAACACTGAAGCTTTCTTT. The chain joins TRBV28 to TRBJ1-1; 9 positions agree with TRBD1. The J segment lost 1 base and the V segment lost 5 bases, leaving 5 bases of the junction unmatched. Germline V gene sequence: CDR1 MDHEN, CDR2 SYDVKM. CDR3 length: 15 residues.